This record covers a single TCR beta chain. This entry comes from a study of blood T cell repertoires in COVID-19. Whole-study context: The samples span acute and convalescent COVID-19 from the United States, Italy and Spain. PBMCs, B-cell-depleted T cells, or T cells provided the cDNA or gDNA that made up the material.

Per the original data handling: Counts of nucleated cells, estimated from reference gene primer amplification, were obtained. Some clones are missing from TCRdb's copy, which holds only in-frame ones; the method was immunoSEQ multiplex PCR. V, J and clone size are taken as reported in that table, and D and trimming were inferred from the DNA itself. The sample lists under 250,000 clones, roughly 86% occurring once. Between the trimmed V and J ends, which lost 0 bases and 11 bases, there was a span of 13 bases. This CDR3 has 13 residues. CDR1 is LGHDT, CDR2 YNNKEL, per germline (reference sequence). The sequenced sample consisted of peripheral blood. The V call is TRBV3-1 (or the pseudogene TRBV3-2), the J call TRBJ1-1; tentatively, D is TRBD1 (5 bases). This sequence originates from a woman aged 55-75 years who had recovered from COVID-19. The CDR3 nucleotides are TGTGCCAGCAGCCAAGATTGGGGGGACGGGGCTTTCTTT. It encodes CASSQDWGDGAFF.